The rows below give T cell receptor beta chains drawn from one sample of a study of CD8+ T cells in alopecia areata. Assay: immunoSEQ multiplex PCR; the TCRdb copy retains only in-frame clones and omits some. The sample comprises over 150,000 clones, more than 45% of which are singletons, and 5.5% to 6% rests with the top ten. This material consisted of CD4+ T cells sorted from blood, taken at week 24, from a patient treated with tofacitinib. The receptors shown here come from a human donor with alopecia areata. Each CDR3 is given with its conserved first and last residue.

j_call v_call cdr3_aa
TRBJ1-2 TRBV5-1 CASSLGAYGYTF
TRBJ1-2 TRBV2 CASSEAAGGSYGYTF
TRBJ1-2 TRBV10-3 CAIGVGQADYGYTF
TRBJ1-2 TRBV5-1 CASSLGVQGHGYTF
TRBJ2-7 TRBV7-9 CASSLRDRGDGQYF
TRBJ2-5 TRBV5-1 CASSLGTGGPETQYF
TRBJ1-1 TRBV6-5 CASSPQHATEAFF
TRBJ1-1 TRBV5-4 CASSFIQGRGAFF
TRBJ2-1 TRBV6-5 CASSQPSGGGNEQFF
TRBJ1-4 TRBV5-4 CASSLRTGVDEKLFF
TRBJ2-5 TRBV7-2 CATSPAGGVGRTQYF
TRBJ2-2 TRBV7-2 CASSRTSAGAGELFF
TRBJ2-3 TRBV30 CAWSVIASSTDTQYF
TRBJ1-6 TRBV29-1 CSVRQGNSPLHF
TRBJ1-1 TRBV27 CASRVRGRMNTEAFF
TRBJ2-7 TRBV29-1 CSVRQANEQYF
TRBJ2-1 TRBV30 CAWSVSDYNEQFF
TRBJ2-3 TRBV29-1 CSVEGSGGDTQYF
TRBJ2-5 TRBV7-9 CASSLGLAGMETQYF
TRBJ1-4 TRBV30 CAWRGRTWEKLFF
TRBJ2-7 TRBV30 CAWRLAGGYEQYF
TRBJ2-5 TRBV29-1 CSVGTNGETQYF
TRBJ2-5 TRBV27 CASSSKYGETQYF
TRBJ1-1 TRBV18 CASSPDGQGAQAFF
TRBJ2-3 TRBV7-6 CASSLVAGGFGDTQYF
TRBJ2-2 TRBV4-1 CASGRATGELFF
TRBJ2-5 TRBV5-4 CASSWDRGETQYF
TRBJ1-5 TRBV10-3 CAISGAQSGQPQHF
TRBJ2-7 TRBV5-6 CASSSDGTGAYEQYF
TRBJ2-3 TRBV5-1 CASSPGLAGVLDTQYF
TRBJ2-7 TRBV7-2 CASSPTGRVDEQYF
TRBJ2-1 TRBV15 CATSRGPSGEQFF
TRBJ2-1 TRBV5-6 CASSQGQGAFNEQFF
TRBJ2-1 TRBV6-1 CASSELAGVNNEQFF
TRBJ2-1 TRBV29-1 CSVEKRGFIAGRFF
TRBJ1-4 TRBV19 CASSPRDIPEKLFF
TRBJ2-1 TRBV7-2 CASSFSLHEQFF
TRBJ1-2 TRBV11-2 CASSPNQVGYGYTF
TRBJ2-5 TRBV6-5 CASSYARQETQYF
TRBJ2-7 TRBV6-1 CASSDRASSYEQYF
TRBJ2-7 TRBV7-9 CASSFAGQAGEQYF
TRBJ2-1 TRBV10-3 CAISDQSASGGNNEQFF
TRBJ1-2 TRBV9 CASSVGGRDDYGYTF
TRBJ2-7 TRBV27 CASSHGGYEQYF
TRBJ1-5 TRBV29-1 CSVIQTGTGNQPQHF
TRBJ2-7 TRBV5-1 CASSQGRERGISYEQYF
TRBJ1-2 TRBV10-3 CAISDERKYGYTF
TRBJ2-5 TRBV5-1 CASSLDGGNTQETQYF
TRBJ1-2 TRBV5-6 CASSLVSSRRIYGYTF
TRBJ2-5 TRBV30 CAWSVRREGGETQYF
TRBJ2-1 TRBV6-5 CASSRQAVGEQFF
TRBJ1-1 TRBV12-5 CASGWESEAFF
TRBJ2-1 TRBV29-1 CSVEEISLIEQFF
TRBJ1-5 TRBV7-2 CASSARGDQPQHF
TRBJ1-4 TRBV2 CASSRQRNEKLFF
TRBJ2-2 TRBV25-1 CASTGAIFGELFF
TRBJ2-4 TRBV5-1 CASSLVPGTAKNIQYF
TRBJ2-5 TRBV5-1 CASRTGGSETQYF
TRBJ2-7 TRBV30 CAWSPGTIHEQYF